This record concerns one TCR beta chain sequence. Documented treatment: preoperative locoregional IRX-2 cytokine immunotherapy. Measured with immunoSEQ multiplex PCR; TCRdb has only the in-frame clones, and not every one. The sample has 24,000 or so clones; about 95% are singletons. The sample is drawn from a study of preoperative IRX-2 immunotherapy in early breast cancer. The CDR3 spans 14 residues. V lost 8 bases, J lost 8 bases, and 19 bases lay in between. Germline CDR1 reads MNHEY; CDR2 reads SMNVEV (reference sequence). The V call is TRBV27, the J call TRBJ2-1, with D unclear. The input for sequencing was tumor tissue, taken after IRX-2 immunotherapy. This clonotype originated in a human donor with breast cancer. The DNA of the CDR3 is TGTGCCAGCTCTGACGCTGGACCGCTGTATGAGCAGTTCTTC. This sequence encodes CASSDAGPLYEQFF.